The clone carrying this T cell receptor beta chain was seen only a few times. Preparation of the TCRbeta library was carried out with unique molecular identifiers. One entry per CDR3 protein results from TCRdb running MiXCR on the PCR reads. The sample lists approximately 980,000 distinct CDR3 sequences; about 31% were seen once. This entry comes from a study of T-cell reconstitution after alpha-beta-depleted transplantation in children. Here the sequenced sample was PBMCs, mostly from graft donor cells, taken 360 days after TCRalphabeta/CD19-depleted stem cell transplant. The clonotype originates from a boy under three years old who had a stem cell transplant for SCID, so the T cells may come from the graft donor.

The CDR3 sequence: CASSPILRPGRRTEAFF. CDR3 coding DNA: TGTGCCAGCAGCCCTATCCTGAGGCCCGGCAGGAGGACTGAAGCTTTCTTT. This chain links TRBV6-2 or TRBV6-3 with TRBJ1-1; D ambiguous. The CDR3 covers 17 residues. Per germline, CDR1 MNHEY and CDR2 SVGEGT. The V end lost 6 bases, the J end lost 5 bases, and 25 bases lay between the germline ends.